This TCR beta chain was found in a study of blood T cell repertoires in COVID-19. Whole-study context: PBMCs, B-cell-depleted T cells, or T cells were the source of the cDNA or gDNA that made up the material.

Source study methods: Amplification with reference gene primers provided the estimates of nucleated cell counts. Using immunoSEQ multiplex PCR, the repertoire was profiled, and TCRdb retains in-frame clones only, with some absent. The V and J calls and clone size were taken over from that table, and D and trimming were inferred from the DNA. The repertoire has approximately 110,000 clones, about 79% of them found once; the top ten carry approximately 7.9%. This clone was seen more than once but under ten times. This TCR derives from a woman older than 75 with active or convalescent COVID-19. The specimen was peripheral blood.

The CDR3 sequence is CASSQVGTGQPQHF. The CDR3 DNA follows: TGTGCCAGCAGCCAGGTTGGGACAGGGCAACCCCAGCATTTT. V usage is TRBV3-1 (or the pseudogene TRBV3-2) and J usage is TRBJ1-5; TRBD1 matches at 9 bases. CDR1 is LGHDT and CDR2 is YNNKEL in the germline V gene (reference sequence). The CDR3 runs to 14 residues. The J segment lost 10 bases and the V segment lost 3 bases, leaving 7 bases of the junction unmatched.